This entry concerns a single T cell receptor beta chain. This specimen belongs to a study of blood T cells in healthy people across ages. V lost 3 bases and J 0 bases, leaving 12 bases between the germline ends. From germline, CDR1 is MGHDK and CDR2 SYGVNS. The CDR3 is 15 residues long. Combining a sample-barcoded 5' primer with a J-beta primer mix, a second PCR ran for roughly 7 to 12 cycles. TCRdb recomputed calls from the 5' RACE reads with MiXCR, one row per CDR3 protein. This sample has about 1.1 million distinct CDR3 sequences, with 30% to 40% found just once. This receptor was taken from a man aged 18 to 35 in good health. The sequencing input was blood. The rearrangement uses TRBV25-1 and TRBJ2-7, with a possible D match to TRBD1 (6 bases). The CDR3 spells CASSDPRDISYEQYF. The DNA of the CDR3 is TGTGCCAGCAGTGACCCCCGGGACATCTCCTACGAGCAGTACTTC.